The clone carrying this T cell receptor (beta chain) was counted ten times or more. Its antigen is not identified. This entry is derived from a study of breast tumors, draining lymph nodes, adjacent tissues. The CDR3 runs to 13 residues. Trimming shortened V by 6 bases and J by 7 bases, and 17 bases separated the two germline ends. Germline-derived CDR1 and CDR2 are SGHDT and YYEEEE. Breast cancer patients provided tissue from their axillary draining lymph nodes. Study conclusions and caveats: The data were judged consistent with most tumor T cells coming from lymph node and expanding in tumor. Compared with lymph nodes, tumors were less diverse; compared with nontumor tissue, more. The lymph node origin of tumor T cells was framed as consistent with a hypothesis, not demonstrated.

TCRdb processed the multiplex PCR reads anew with MiXCR; each CDR3 protein has one entry. The sample records about 130,000 distinct CDR3 sequences, 15% to 20% being singletons. V and J are TRBV5-6 and TRBJ2-7; D not certain. The sample comprised axillary lymph node tissue. The receptor was isolated from a female donor with breast cancer. Some clones in this sample may be carry-over from other donors' samples. The chain's CDR3 is CASNSRPSGEQYF. The CDR3 region has the DNA TGTGCCAGCAATAGTCGTCCCTCCGGGGAGCAGTACTTC.